The 15 T cell receptor beta chains reported below all come from one sample, sequenced in a study of PD-1 blockade in classical Hodgkin lymphoma. Each patient experienced a relapse that followed autologous stem cell transplantation, and brentuximab vedotin exposure varied. Out of thawed PBMCs, magnetic negative selection purified CD4+ T cells. The method was immunoSEQ multiplex PCR; TCRdb's version includes in-frame clones alone and lacks a portion of them. This table has tens of thousands of clones, roughly 85% appearing once. This material consisted of CD4+ T cells from blood, taken at baseline. Receptor source: a human donor with classical Hodgkin lymphoma.

The CDR3 region is CASSLGDLTYNEQFF. CDR3 nucleotides: TGCGCCAGCAGCTTGGGCGATCTAACCTACAATGAGCAGTTCTTC. The V call is TRBV5-1, the J call TRBJ2-1; D is undetermined. Germline V CDR1 and CDR2: SGHRS, YFSETQ. Between the trimmed V and J ends, which lost 0 bases and 2 bases, there was a span of 9 bases. This CDR3 has 15 amino acids.

The chain links TRBV5-4 to TRBJ2-7; D ambiguous. V dropped 0 bases and J dropped 0 bases, with 13 bases sitting between them. The V gene's germline CDR1 is SGHNT and CDR2 YYREEE (reference sequence). The CDR3 is made up of 16 amino acids. In nucleotides, the CDR3 is TGTGCCAGCAGCTTGGAGGTCTGGGGTAGCTCCTACGAGCAGTACTTC. This encodes CASSLEVWGSSYEQYF.

This clone has only one observation. V usage is TRBV19 and J usage is TRBJ1-2, with no clear D. The V end lost 6 bases, the J end lost 1 base, and 6 bases lay between the germline ends. This CDR3 has 12 residues. The V gene's germline CDR1 is LNHDA and CDR2 SQIVND (reference sequence). CDR3 nucleotide sequence: TGTGCCAGTAGAATTGTTAACTATGGCTACACCTTC. This sequence encodes CASRIVNYGYTF.

The chain joins TRBV18 to TRBJ1-1, with D uncertain. V was pared by 6 bases and J by 1 base, with 9 bases between. The CDR3 has 13 amino acids. CDR1 and CDR2 (germline): KGHSH, LQKENI. The CDR3 loop reads CASSEGQNTEAFF. The CDR3 DNA sequence: TGTGCCAGCTCTGAAGGGCAGAACACTGAAGCTTTCTTT.

This chain links TRBV11-2 with TRBJ1-2; D gene uncertain. Germline V gene data show CDR1 as SGHAT and CDR2 as FQNNGV. This CDR3 has 14 amino acids. Deletions cut 0 bases from V and 7 bases from J, with 12 bases between. The CDR3 sequence is CASSLDLWGGGYTF. The CDR3 DNA reads as TGTGCCAGCAGCTTAGATCTCTGGGGTGGTGGCTACACCTTC.

V usage is TRBV6-6 and J usage is TRBJ2-1; 14 nucleotides match TRBD2. V shed 6 bases and J 4 bases; nucleotides not matched to a gene: 2. Germline CDR1 is MNHNY and CDR2 is SVGAGI (reference sequence). The CDR3 consists of 15 residues. The CDR3 loop is CASRGLAGGYNEQFF. The DNA for the CDR3 is TGTGCCAGCAGAGGACTAGCGGGAGGTTACAATGAGCAGTTCTTC.

The CDR3 loop reads CASSKSEVGEQYF. CDR3 bases: TGTGCCAGCAGCAAATCCGAGGTGGGAGAGCAGTACTTC. The genes are TRBV7-9 and TRBJ2-7, with unresolved D. The length of the CDR3 is 13 residues. Germline V CDR1 and CDR2: SEHNR, FQNEAQ (reference sequence). Trimming left V 5 bases short and J 7 bases short, with 15 bases between. Complete variable domain (other parts from reference TRBV7-9 and TRBJ2-7): DTGVSQNPRHKITKRGQNVTFRCDPISEHNRLYWYRQTLGQGPEFLTYFQNEAQLEKSRLLSDRFSAERPKGSFSTLEIQRTEQGDSAMYLCASSKSEVGEQYFGPGTRLTVT.

The rearrangement joins TRBV4-1 to TRBJ1-5; TRBD1 is a possible D gene (6 bases). There are 19 residues in the CDR3. The V and J ends lost 0 bases and 4 bases respectively, with 22 bases between them. Per the germline V gene, CDR1 is MGHRA and CDR2 is YSYEKL. Here the CDR3 DNA reads TGCGCCAGCAGCCAAGATCTTAGGGGGGGCGGGGGCCTAAATCAGCCCCAGCATTTT. As protein: CASSQDLRGGGGLNQPQHF.

This clone was recorded once. The chain's CDR3 is CASSSPYTGRRETQYF. In nucleotides, the CDR3 is TGTGCCAGCAGCTCGCCTTATACGGGAAGGAGAGAGACCCAGTACTTC. This chain uses TRBV11-2 with TRBJ2-5, with D possibly being TRBD2 (5 bases). Germline lookup yields CDR1 SGHAT and CDR2 FQNNGV. CDR3 size: 16 residues. Trimming pared 4 bases from V and 4 bases from J, leaving 19 bases between.

This chain connects TRBV14 to TRBJ1-2; no clear D. Germline assignment: CDR1 SGHDN and CDR2 FVKESK. This CDR3 is built from 16 residues. Deletions cut 0 bases from V and 3 bases from J, with 14 bases between. The CDR3 sequence is CASSQDGPRGHYGYTF. CDR3 DNA sequence: TGTGCCAGCAGCCAAGATGGCCCCCGAGGGCACTATGGCTACACCTTC. The full variable domain, in which reference TRBV14 and TRBJ1-2 provide the parts outside the CDR3, is EAGVTQFPSHSVIEKGQTVTLRCDPISGHDNLYWYRRVMGKEIKFLLHFVKESKQDESGMPNNRFLAERTGGTYSTLKVQPAELEDSGVYFCASSQDGPRGHYGYTFGSGTRLTVV.

This chain connects TRBV6-5 to TRBJ1-1; a weak D match, TRBD1 (6 bases). Germline assignment: CDR1 MNHEY and CDR2 SVGAGI. The V end lost 6 bases, the J end lost 5 bases, and 7 bases lay between the germline ends. The CDR3 is made up of 11 amino acids. CDR3 sequence: CASSQGTEAFF. The CDR3 region has the DNA TGTGCCAGCAGCCAGGGGACTGAAGCTTTCTTT.

The gene calls are TRBV4-2 and TRBJ2-7; D unclear. The CDR3 contains 17 residues. V dropped 0 bases and J dropped 2 bases, with 17 bases sitting between them. Germline V gene sequence: CDR1 LGHNA, CDR2 YNFKEQ. Written as DNA, the CDR3 is TGTGCCAGCAGCCAAGACCACCACACCGGGCTAACCTACGAGCAGTACTTC. It yields the protein CASSQDHHTGLTYEQYF.

This chain uses TRBV2 with TRBJ2-5; 12 bases match TRBD1. The CDR3 totals 15 residues. Per the germline V gene, CDR1 is SNHLY and CDR2 is FYNNEI. V was clipped by 10 bases and J by 1 base; unmatched bases: 7. CDR3 sequence (DNA): TGTGCCAATTTCCGGGACAGGGGGCTCCAAGAGACCCAGTACTTC. Translation: CANFRDRGLQETQYF.

The chain joins TRBV15 to TRBJ2-1, with 7 bases that match TRBD1. The germline V gene encodes CDR1 LNHNV and CDR2 YYDKDF (reference sequence). The CDR3 extends over 15 amino acids. The V gene end was trimmed by 1 base and the J gene end by 4 bases; junction bases not matched to a gene: 4. Here the CDR3 reads CATSRGGQRYNEQFF. The CDR3 region has the DNA TGTGCCACCAGCAGAGGGGGACAGAGATACAATGAGCAGTTCTTC.

This chain uses TRBV5-1 with TRBJ2-1; 7 bases agree with TRBD1. The germline V gene has CDR1 SGHRS and CDR2 YFSETQ. Trimming at V came to 0 bases and at J to 9 bases, leaving 9 bases not matched to a gene. This CDR3 comprises 15 residues. The CDR3 bases are TGCGCCAGCAGCTTGGAGACAGGGAAAAAGGGTGAGCAGTTCTTC. Translating gives CASSLETGKKGEQFF. Variable domain in full (rest from reference TRBV5-1 and TRBJ2-1): KAGVTQTPRYLIKTRGQQVTLSCSPISGHRSVSWYQQTPGQGLQFLFEYFSETQRNKGNFPGRFSGRQFSNSRSEMNVSTLELGDSALYLCASSLETGKKGEQFFGPGTRLTVL.